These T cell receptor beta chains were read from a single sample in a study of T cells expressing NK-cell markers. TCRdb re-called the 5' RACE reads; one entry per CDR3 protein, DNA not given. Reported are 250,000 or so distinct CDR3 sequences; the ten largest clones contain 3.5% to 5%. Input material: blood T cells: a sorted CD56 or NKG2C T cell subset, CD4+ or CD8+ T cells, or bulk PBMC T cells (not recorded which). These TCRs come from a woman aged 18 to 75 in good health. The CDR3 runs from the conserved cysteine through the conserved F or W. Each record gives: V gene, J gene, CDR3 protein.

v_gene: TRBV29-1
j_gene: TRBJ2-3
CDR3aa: CSARTWSGTDTQYF

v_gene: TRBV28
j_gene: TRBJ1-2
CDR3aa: CASRRTGYGYTF

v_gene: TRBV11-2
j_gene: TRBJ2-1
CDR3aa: CASSSYQGPSEQFF

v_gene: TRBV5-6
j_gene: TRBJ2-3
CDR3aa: CASSRKGGTSTDTQYF

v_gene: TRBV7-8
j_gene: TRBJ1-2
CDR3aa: CASSLGAGGYTF

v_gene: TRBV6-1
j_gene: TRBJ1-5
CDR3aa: CASSTTPDKHQPQHF

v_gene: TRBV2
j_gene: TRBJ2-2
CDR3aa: CASSEVPTLNTGELFF

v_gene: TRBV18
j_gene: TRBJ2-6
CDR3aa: CASRQNPRSGANVLTF

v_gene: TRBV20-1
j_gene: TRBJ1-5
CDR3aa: CSARETGEGNQPQHF

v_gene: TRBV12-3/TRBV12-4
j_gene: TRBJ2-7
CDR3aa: CASSLTTYEQYF

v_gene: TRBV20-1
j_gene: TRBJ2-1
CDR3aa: CSAGGQGALDEQFF

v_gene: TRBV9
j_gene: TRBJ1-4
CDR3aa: CASSVEGERTTGGLFF

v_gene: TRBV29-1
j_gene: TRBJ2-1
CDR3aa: CSVDEVSSYNEQFF

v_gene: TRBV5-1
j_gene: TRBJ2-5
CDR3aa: CASSSQRTGGQETQYF

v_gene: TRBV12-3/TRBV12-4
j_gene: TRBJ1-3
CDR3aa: CASSFGNTIYF

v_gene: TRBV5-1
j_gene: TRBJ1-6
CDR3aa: CASSSGSQGNSPLHF

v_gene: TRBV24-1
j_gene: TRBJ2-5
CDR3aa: CATSDRWGETQYF

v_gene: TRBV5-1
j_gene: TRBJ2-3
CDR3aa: CASSRPRTGEGTDTQYF

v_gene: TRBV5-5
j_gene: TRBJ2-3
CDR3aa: CASSLALTSGPPTDTQYF

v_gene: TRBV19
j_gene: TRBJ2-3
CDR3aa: CASIPAGVDTQYF

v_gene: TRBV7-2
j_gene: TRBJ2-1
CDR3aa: CASSSQTQGVVLNEQFF

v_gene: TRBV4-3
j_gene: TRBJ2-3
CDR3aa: CASSQEPPDTQYF

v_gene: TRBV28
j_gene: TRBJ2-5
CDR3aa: CASRPGGVGTQYF

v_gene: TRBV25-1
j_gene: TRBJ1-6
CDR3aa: CASSETDNSPLHF